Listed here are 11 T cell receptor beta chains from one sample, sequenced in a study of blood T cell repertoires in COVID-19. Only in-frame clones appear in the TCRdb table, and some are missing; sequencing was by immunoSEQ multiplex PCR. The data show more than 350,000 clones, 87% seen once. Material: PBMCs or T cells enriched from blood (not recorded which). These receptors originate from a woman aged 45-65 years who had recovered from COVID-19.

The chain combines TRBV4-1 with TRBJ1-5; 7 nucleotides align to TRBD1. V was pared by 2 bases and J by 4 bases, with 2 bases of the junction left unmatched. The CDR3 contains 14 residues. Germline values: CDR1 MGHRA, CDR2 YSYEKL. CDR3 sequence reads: CASSQPGGNQPQHF. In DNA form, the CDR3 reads TGCGCCAGCAGCCAACCAGGGGGTAATCAGCCCCAGCATTTT.

CDR3 loop: CASTPLRGRDGYTGELFF. The CDR3 DNA is TGTGCCAGTACCCCCCTGCGGGGGCGCGACGGATACACCGGGGAGCTGTTTTTT. The chain recombines TRBV19 with TRBJ2-2, with D perhaps matching TRBD2 (7 bases). CDR1 LNHDA and CDR2 SQIVND come from the germline V gene (reference sequence). Trimming took off 7 bases at V and 3 bases at J, with 24 bases between the two ends. CDR3 length: 18 amino acids. Filled out from reference TRBV19 and TRBJ2-2, the complete variable domain reads DGGITQSPKYLFRKEGQNVTLSCEQNLNHDAMYWYRQDPGQGLRLIYYSQIVNDFQKGDIAEGYSVSREKKESFPLTVTSAQKNPTAFYLCASTPLRGRDGYTGELFFGEGSRLTVL.

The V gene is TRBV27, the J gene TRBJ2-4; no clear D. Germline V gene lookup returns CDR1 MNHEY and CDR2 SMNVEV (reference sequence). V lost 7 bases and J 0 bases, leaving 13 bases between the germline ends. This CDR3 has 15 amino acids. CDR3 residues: CASTSLQIAKNIQYF. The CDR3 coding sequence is TGTGCCAGCACCTCCTTACAGATAGCCAAAAACATTCAGTACTTC.

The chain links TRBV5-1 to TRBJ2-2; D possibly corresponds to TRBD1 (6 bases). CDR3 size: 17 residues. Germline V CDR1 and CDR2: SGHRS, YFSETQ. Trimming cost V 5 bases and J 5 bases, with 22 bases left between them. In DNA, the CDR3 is TGCGCCAGCAGACAACAGGGCCTCGTGTTAACTACCGGGGAGCTGTTTTTT. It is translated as CASRQQGLVLTTGELFF.

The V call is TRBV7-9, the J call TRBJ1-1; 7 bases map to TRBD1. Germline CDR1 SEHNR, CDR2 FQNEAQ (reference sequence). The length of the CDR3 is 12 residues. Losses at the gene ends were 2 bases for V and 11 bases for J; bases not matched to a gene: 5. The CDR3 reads CASSLTGEGAFF. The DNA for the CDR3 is TGTGCCAGCAGCTTAACAGGGGAAGGGGCTTTCTTT.

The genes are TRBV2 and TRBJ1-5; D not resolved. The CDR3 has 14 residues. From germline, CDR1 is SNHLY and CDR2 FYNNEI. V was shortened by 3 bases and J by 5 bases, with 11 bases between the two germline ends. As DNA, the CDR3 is TGTGCCAGCAGTGACGCTGGGCCGCATCAGCCCCAGCATTTT. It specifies CASSDAGPHQPQHF.

This CDR3 is CASSYSTLRQASFF. DNA of the CDR3: TGTGCCAGCAGTTACTCTACTCTAAGGCAGGCCTCTTTCTTT. The J gene is TRBJ1-1, the V gene TRBV6-5, with D unresolved. The CDR3 totals 14 residues. Trimming stripped 0 bases from V and 12 bases from J, with 17 bases between. From germline, CDR1 is MNHEY and CDR2 SVGAGI.

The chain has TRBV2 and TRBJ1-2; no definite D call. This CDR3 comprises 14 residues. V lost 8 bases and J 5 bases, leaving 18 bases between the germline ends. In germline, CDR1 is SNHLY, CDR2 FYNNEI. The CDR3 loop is CASVRSDPGYGYTF. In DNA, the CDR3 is TGTGCCAGCGTACGATCGGATCCGGGGTATGGCTACACCTTC.

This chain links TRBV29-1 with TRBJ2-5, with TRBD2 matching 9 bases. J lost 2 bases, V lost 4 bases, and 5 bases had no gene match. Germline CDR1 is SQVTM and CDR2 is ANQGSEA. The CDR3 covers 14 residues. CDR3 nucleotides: TGCAGCGTTGTGGCTAGCGGGGAACAAGAGACCCAGTACTTC. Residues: CSVVASGEQETQYF.

CDR3 in DNA: TGTGCCAGAAGCACGGTACAGAGTCGCTATAACACTGAAGCTTTCTTT. It specifies CARSTVQSRYNTEAFF. The rearrangement joins TRBV5-3 to TRBJ1-1; D remains unclear. TRBV5-3 has ORF status, its function being uncertain. This CDR3 has 16 residues. V lost 4 bases to trimming and J lost 2 bases, with 18 bases between them.

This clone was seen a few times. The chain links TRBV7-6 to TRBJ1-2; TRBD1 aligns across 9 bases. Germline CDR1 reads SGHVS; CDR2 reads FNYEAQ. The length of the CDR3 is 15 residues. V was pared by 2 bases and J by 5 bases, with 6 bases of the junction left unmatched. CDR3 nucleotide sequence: TGTGCCAGCAGCTTATCTACAGGGGGCCTTTATGGCTACACCTTC. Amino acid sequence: CASSLSTGGLYGYTF.